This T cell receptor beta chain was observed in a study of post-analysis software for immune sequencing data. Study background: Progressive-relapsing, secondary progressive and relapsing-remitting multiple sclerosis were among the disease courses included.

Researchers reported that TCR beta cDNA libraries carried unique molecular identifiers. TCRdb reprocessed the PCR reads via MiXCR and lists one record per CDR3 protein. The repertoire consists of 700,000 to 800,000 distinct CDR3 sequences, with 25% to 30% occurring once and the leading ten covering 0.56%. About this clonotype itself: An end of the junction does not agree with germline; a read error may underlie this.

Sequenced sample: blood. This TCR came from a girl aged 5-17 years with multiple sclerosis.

Here the CDR3 reads CANSQSPSPHSYNEQFF. As DNA, the CDR3 is TGTGCCAACAGCCAATCCCCGTCCCCCCACTCCTACAATGAGCAGTTCTTC. The chain links TRBV3-1 to TRBJ2-1; D remains ambiguous. The CDR3 runs to 17 residues. Germline V gene data show CDR1 as LGHDT and CDR2 as YNNKEL (reference sequence).